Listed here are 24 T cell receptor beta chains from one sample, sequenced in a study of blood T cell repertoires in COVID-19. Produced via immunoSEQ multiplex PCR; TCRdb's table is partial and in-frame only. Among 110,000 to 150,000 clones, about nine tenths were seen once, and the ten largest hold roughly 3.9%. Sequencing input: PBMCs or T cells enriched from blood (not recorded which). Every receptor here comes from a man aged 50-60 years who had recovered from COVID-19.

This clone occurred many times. The CDR3 reads CASSSKSGTANTGELFF. As DNA, the CDR3 is TGCGCCAGCAGTTCTAAATCCGGGACAGCGAACACCGGGGAGCTGTTTTTT. The chain recombines TRBV10-2 with TRBJ2-2, with 7 positions matching TRBD1. CDR1 WSHSY and CDR2 SAAADI come from the germline V gene. CDR3 size: 17 residues. The V and J ends lost 5 bases and 0 bases, in that order; junction bases with no gene match: 9.

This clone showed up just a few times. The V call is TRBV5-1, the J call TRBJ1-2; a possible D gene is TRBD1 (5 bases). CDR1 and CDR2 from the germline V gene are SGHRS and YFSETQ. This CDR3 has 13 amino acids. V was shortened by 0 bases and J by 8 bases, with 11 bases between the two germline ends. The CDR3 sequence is CASSLDGAGGYTF. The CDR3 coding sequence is TGCGCCAGCAGCTTGGACGGGGCGGGAGGCTACACCTTC.

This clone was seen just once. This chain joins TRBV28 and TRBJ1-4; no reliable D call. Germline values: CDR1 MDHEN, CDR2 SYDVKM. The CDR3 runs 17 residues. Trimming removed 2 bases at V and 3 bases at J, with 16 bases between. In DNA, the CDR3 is TGTGCCAGCAGTTTAGGCGGGCGGAAGGGAGCTAATGAAAAACTGTTTTTT. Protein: CASSLGGRKGANEKLFF.

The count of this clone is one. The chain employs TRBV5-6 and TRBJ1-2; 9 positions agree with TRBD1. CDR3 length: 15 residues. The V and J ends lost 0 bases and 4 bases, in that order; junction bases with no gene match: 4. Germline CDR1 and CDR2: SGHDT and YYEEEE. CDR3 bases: TGTGCCAGCAGCTTGGTTGGGACAGGGTCCTATGGCTACACCTTC. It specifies CASSLVGTGSYGYTF.

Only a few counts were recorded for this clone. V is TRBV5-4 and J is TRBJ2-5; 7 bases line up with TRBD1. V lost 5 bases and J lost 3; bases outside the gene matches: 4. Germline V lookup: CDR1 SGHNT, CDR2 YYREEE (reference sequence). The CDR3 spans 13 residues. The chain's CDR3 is CASSSGTEETQYF. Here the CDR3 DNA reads TGTGCCAGCAGTTCCGGGACAGAAGAGACCCAGTACTTC.

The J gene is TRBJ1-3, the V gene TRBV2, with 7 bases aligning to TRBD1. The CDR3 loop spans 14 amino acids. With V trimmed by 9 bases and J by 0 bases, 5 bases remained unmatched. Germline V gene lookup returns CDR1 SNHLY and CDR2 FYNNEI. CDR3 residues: CASTGTVSGNTIYF. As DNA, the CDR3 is TGTGCCAGTACAGGGACAGTCTCTGGAAACACCATATATTTT.

Here the CDR3 reads CASSFASGGSYNEQFF. The CDR3 DNA follows: TGTGCCAGCAGCTTTGCTAGCGGGGGCTCCTACAATGAGCAGTTCTTC. This chain uses TRBV7-2 with TRBJ2-1; TRBD2 matches 10 bases. CDR3 size: 16 residues. After removal of 3 bases from V and 0 bases from J, the junction contained 2 bases not matched to a gene. Per the germline V gene, CDR1 is SGHTA and CDR2 is FQGNSA.

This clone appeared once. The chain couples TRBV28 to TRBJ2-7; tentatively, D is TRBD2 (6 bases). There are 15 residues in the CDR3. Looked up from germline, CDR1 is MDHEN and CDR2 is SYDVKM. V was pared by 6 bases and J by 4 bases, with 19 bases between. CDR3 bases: TGTGCCAGCAGACCCCTGGAGGGACTGGGATACGAGCAGTACTTC. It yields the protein CASRPLEGLGYEQYF.

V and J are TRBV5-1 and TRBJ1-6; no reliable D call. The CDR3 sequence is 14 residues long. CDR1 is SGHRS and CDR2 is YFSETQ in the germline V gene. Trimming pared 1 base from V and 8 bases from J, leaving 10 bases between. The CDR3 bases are TGCGCCAGCAGCTTGAGCGACGGGGATTCACCCCTCCACTTT. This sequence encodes CASSLSDGDSPLHF.

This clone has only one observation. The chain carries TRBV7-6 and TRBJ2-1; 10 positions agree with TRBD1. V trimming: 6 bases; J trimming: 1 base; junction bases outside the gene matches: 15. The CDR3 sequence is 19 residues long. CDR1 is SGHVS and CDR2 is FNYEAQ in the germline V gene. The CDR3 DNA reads TGTGCCAGCAGTCACCTAGGGACAGGGGAATGGAAGTCCTACAATGAGCAGTTCTTC. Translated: CASSHLGTGEWKSYNEQFF.

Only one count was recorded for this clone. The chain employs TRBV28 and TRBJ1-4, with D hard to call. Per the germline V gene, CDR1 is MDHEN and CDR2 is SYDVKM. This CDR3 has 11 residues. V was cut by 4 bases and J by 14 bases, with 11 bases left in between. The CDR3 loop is CASSSVASLFF. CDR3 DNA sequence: TGTGCCAGCAGTTCGGTAGCGTCGCTGTTTTTT.

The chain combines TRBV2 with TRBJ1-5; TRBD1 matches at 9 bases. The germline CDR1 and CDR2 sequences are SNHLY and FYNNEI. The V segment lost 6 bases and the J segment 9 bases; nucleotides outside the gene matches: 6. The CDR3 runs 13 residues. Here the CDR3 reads CASRGQGGRPQHF. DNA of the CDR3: TGTGCCAGCAGGGGACAGGGAGGTCGGCCCCAGCATTTT.

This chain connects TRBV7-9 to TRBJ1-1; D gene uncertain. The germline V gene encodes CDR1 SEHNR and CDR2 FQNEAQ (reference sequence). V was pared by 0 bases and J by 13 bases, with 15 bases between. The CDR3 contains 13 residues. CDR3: CASSLAAGWQVFF. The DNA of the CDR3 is TGTGCCAGCAGCTTAGCAGCCGGCTGGCAGGTTTTCTTT.

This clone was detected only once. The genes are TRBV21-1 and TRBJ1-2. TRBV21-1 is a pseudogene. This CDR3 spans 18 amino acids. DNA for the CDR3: TGTGCCAGCAGCAAAGACGGGGGGGTGCGGATGAGGAACTATGGCTACACCTTC. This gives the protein CASSKDGGVRMRNYGYTF.

This CDR3 reads CASSKTGARYGYTF. Written as DNA, the CDR3 is TGTGCCAGCAGTAAAACAGGGGCGAGGTATGGCTACACCTTC. The chain links TRBV28 to TRBJ1-2; 7 nucleotides match TRBD1. J lost 5 bases, V lost 5 bases, and 8 bases had no gene match. The germline V gene encodes CDR1 MDHEN and CDR2 SYDVKM. This CDR3 has 14 residues.

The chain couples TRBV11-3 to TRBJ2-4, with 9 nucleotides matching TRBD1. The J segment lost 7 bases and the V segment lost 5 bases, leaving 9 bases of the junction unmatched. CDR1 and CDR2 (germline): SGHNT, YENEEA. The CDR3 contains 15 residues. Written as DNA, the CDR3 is TGTGCCAGCAGCCAGGGAACAGGGGGCCCGAACATTCAGTACTTC. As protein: CASSQGTGGPNIQYF.

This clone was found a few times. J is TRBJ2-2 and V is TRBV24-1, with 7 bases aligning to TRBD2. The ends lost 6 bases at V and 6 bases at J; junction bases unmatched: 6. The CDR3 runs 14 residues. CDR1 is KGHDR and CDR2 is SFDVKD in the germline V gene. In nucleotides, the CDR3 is TGTGCCACCAGTTACGGCGGGAGTGCCGGGGAGCTGTTTTTT. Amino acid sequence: CATSYGGSAGELFF.

The CDR3 sequence: CASSYVQGDSPLHF. For the CDR3, the DNA is TGTGCCAGCAGTTACGTACAGGGTGATTCACCCCTCCACTTT. This sequence joins TRBV6-5 and TRBJ1-6; a possible D gene is TRBD1 (6 bases). Looked up from germline, CDR1 is MNHEY and CDR2 is SVGAGI. Trimming pared 2 bases from V and 8 bases from J, leaving 10 bases between. The CDR3 covers 14 residues.

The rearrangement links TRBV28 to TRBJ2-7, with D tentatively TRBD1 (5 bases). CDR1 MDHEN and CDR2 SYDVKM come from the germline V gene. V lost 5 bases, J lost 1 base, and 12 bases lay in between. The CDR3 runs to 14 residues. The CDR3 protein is CASSAPGLSYEQYF. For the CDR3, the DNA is TGTGCCAGCAGTGCCCCAGGGCTTTCCTACGAGCAGTACTTC.

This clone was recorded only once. Here the CDR3 DNA reads TGTGCCAGCAGCCAGGGACAGCCTGGAAACACCATATATTTT. Its protein is CASSQGQPGNTIYF. The chain has TRBV9 and TRBJ1-3, with 7 bases matching TRBD1. J gave up 2 bases and V 4 bases, and 3 bases lay outside the gene matches. Per germline, CDR1 SGDLS and CDR2 YYNGEE. The length of the CDR3 is 14 residues. The complete variable domain, with remaining parts taken from reference TRBV9 and TRBJ1-3, reads DSGVTQTPKHLITATGQRVTLRCSPRSGDLSVYWYQQSLDQGLQFLIQYYNGEERAKGNILERFSAQQFPDLHSELNLSSLELGDSALYFCASSQGQPGNTIYFGEGSWLTVV.

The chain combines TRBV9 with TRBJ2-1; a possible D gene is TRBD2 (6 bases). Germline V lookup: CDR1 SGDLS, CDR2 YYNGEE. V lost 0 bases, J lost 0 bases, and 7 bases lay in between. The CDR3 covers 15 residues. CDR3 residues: CASSVAGDSYNEQFF. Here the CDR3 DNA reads TGTGCCAGCAGCGTAGCGGGGGACTCCTACAATGAGCAGTTCTTC.

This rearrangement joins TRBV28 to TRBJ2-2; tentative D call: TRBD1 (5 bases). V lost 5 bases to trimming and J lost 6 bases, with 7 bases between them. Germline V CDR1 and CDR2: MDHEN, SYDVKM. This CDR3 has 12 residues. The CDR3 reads CASSDSPGELFF. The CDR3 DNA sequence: TGTGCCAGCAGTGACAGCCCCGGGGAGCTGTTTTTT.

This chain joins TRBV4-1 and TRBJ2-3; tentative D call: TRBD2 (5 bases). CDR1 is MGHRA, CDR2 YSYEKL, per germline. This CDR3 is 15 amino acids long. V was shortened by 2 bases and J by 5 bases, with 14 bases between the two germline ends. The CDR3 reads CASSQTGLAGDTQYF. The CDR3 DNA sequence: TGCGCCAGCAGCCAAACCGGCCTAGCCGGAGATACGCAGTATTTT.

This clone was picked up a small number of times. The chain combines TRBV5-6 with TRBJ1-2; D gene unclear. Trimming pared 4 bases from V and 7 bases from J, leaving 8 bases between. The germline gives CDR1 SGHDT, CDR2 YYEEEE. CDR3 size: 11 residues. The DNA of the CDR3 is TGTGCCAGCAGCGCCTTAGCTGGCTACACCTTC. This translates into CASSALAGYTF. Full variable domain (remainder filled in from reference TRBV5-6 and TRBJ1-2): DAGVTQSPTHLIKTRGQQVTLRCSPKSGHDTVSWYQQALGQGPQFIFQYYEEEERQRGNFPDRFSGHQFPNYSSELNVNALLLGDSALYLCASSALAGYTFGSGTRLTVV.